This T cell receptor beta chain appears in the sequencing data of a study of CD8+CD57+ T cells in acquired aplastic anemia. Turning to the study itself: Recorded DNA amounts for sorted CD4+ and CD8+ cells had an average of approximately 3 ug.

Study-wide findings and caveats: No significant difference in CD8+ Simpson's diversity was found between patients and controls.

CDR1 and CDR2 (germline): MGHRA, YSYEKL. Trimming removed 0 bases from V and 3 bases from J, with 6 bases in between. This CDR3 spans 13 amino acids. CDR3 and TCR beta VDJ profiling relied on a genomic DNA template. TCRdb re-analysed the reads in MiXCR, keeping a single row per CDR3 protein. The data show about 180,000 distinct CDR3 sequences, 40% to 50% seen once. It was patients with CD8+CD57+ cell expansion by flow cytometry who were chosen for sequencing. All participating patients were living with severe acquired aplastic anemia. Many counts were recorded for this clonotype. Its antigen is not known.

Sequences were obtained from sorted CD4+, CD8+, or CD8+CD57+ T cells (not recorded which) from PBMCs. The chain combines TRBV4-1 with TRBJ2-7; the D is unclear. The TCR sequence derives from a human donor with aplastic anemia. CDR3 protein: CASSQEPRYEQYF. The CDR3 nucleotides read TGCGCCAGCAGCCAAGAACCCCGCTACGAGCAGTACTTC.